Included here is one T cell receptor (beta chain) sequence, with context. Its antigen is undetermined. Here immunoSEQ multiplex PCR was the method, and the copy in TCRdb shows in-frame clones only, minus some. Of some 150,000 clones listed, approximately 90% are singletons. V lost 1 base and J 0 bases, leaving 10 bases between the germline ends. From germline, CDR1 is MGHDK and CDR2 SYGVNS. CDR3 size: 16 residues. The source of the sample is a study of T cell responses to AZD1222 COVID-19 vaccine. Study observations and caveats: Spike-specific TCR repertoires showed rising breadth and depth after two AZD1222 doses.

The material sequenced was peripheral blood, taken on day 0 of AZD1222 vaccination. V usage is TRBV25-1 and J usage is TRBJ1-5; D is perhaps TRBD1 (5 bases). This receptor was taken from an adult in good health. CDR3 region: CASSEWETDSNQPQHF. CDR3 DNA sequence: TGTGCCAGCAGTGAATGGGAGACAGATAGCAATCAGCCCCAGCATTTT.